This TCR beta chain was captured by sequencing in a study of OX40 agonist ivuxolimab in advanced cancers. Background on the study: Those treated in dose escalation had hepatocellular carcinoma, melanoma, renal cell cancer or head and neck cancer. General study results and limits: Among expanded peripheral T cells, antigen specificity went undetermined. In the 0.1-3.0 mg/kg groups, partial responders showed among the lowest expansion. Fewer expanded clones were found on average in CD4+ than in CD8+ T cells.

With regard to this clone: Its matching antigen is unknown.

This table comes from immunoSEQ multiplex PCR, and its TCRdb copy is limited to in-frame clones, with some not included. This sample has 40,000 to 50,000 clones; approximately 90% occur once, and the top ten carry about 11%. V lost 5 bases, J lost 2 bases, and 17 bases stayed unmatched. The CDR3 spans 18 residues. Germline lookup yields CDR1 SSHAT and CDR2 FNYEAQ (reference sequence). The chain is built from TRBV7-7 and TRBJ1-2; 7 bases map to TRBD1. Sequenced material: CD4+ or CD8+ T cells sorted from blood, taken in a trial of the OX40 agonist ivuxolimab. The receptor was isolated from an adult with an advanced solid tumor such as melanoma, head and neck, liver or kidney cancer. The CDR3: CASSPINPTGKTNYGYTF. CDR3 bases: TGTGCCAGCAGCCCAATCAACCCGACAGGGAAGACAAACTATGGCTACACCTTC.